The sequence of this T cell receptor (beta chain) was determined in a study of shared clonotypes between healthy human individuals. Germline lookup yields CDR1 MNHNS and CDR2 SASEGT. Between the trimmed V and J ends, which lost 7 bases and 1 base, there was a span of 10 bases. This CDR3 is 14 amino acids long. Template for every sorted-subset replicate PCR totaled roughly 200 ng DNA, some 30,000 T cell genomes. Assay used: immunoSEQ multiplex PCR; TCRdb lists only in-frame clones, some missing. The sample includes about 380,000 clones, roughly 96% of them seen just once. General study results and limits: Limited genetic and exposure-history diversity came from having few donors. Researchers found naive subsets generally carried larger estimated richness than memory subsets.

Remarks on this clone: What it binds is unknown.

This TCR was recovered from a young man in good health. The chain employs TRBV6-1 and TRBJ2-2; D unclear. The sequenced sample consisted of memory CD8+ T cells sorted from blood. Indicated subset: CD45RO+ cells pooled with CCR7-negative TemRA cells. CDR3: CASTWSRNTGELFF. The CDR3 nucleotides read TGTGCCAGCACGTGGTCGCGGAACACCGGGGAGCTGTTTTTT.